One and the same sample provided the 11 T cell receptor beta chains below, sequenced in a study of blood T cells in healthy people across ages. The second PCR ran about 6 to 12 cycles with a sample-barcoded 5' primer and J-beta primers. TCRdb redid the calling of the 5' RACE reads with MiXCR, one entry per CDR3 protein. This table has fewer than 800,000 distinct CDR3 sequences, about 30% appearing once. The specimen sequenced was blood. The receptors were sampled from an elderly woman in good health.

This clonotype was detected ten times or more. The V gene is TRBV21-1, the J gene TRBJ2-1; TRBD2 is the table's D call, not checked against the DNA. TRBV21-1 is termed a pseudogene. There are 24 residues in the CDR3. The CDR3: CASSKARGLAGGISPRRSYNEQFF. The DNA of the CDR3 is TGTGCCAGCAGCAAAGCCCGGGGACTAGCGGGGGGGATTTCACCCCGAAGGTCCTACAATGAGCAGTTCTTC.

In this sample, this clonotype turned up once. The rearrangement links TRBV7-2 to TRBJ2-1, with TRBD2 as a possible D gene (6 bases). Germline CDR1 is SGHTA and CDR2 is FQGNSA. Trimming shortened V by 4 bases and J by 6 bases, and 13 bases separated the two germline ends. The CDR3 totals 14 residues. CDR3 in DNA: TGTGCCAGCAGCTCCTTCGCCGGGAGCAATGAGCAGTTCTTC. Translated, it gives CASSSFAGSNEQFF.

The sample holds many counts of this clonotype. In DNA form, the CDR3 reads TGTGCCAGCAGCCAAGCCAGGGGCGGGGAGACCCAGTACTTC. Protein product: CASSQARGGETQYF. This chain links TRBV3-1 with TRBJ2-5; a possible D gene is TRBD1 (6 bases). The CDR3 is 14 amino acids. CDR1 is LGHDT, CDR2 YNNKEL, per germline (reference sequence). Trimming removed 1 base at V and 5 bases at J, with 11 bases between.

As concerns this clonotype: An end of the junction differs from the germline gene, which may be a read error. This sequence joins TRBV20-1 and TRBJ1-2, with D possibly being TRBD1 (6 bases). This CDR3 comprises 16 residues. Germline CDR1 and CDR2: DFQATT and SNEGSKA (reference sequence). As DNA, the CDR3 is TGCAGTGCTAGAGATCAACGGGGGGCGGGCAGCTATGACTACACCTTC. It translates to CSARDQRGAGSYDYTF.

This clonotype was recorded many times. This chain links TRBV29-1 with TRBJ2-2, with a tentative D call TRBD1 (6 bases). CDR1 is SQVTM, CDR2 ANQGSEA, per germline. The V gene lost 3 bases and the J gene lost 1 base, with 9 bases spanning the gap. The CDR3 has 14 residues. The CDR3 DNA reads as TGCAGCGTTGATCAGACAGGGAACACCGGGGAGCTGTTTTTT. Translated: CSVDQTGNTGELFF.

This chain joins TRBV28 and TRBJ2-1; D remains ambiguous. The J call is uncertain, as TRBJ2-7 better fits the DNA end. CDR3 length: 12 residues. CDR1 is MDHEN and CDR2 is SYDVKM in the germline V gene. CDR3 nucleotides: TGTGCCGGCGGCGTAGCCTACAATGAGCAGTACTTC. It translates to CAGGVAYNEQYF.

This clonotype was counted a few times. The V call is TRBV5-1, the J call TRBJ2-3; D gene ambiguous. V was cut by 2 bases and J by 6 bases, with 13 bases left in between. CDR1 SGHRS and CDR2 YFSETQ come from the germline V gene. This CDR3 spans 14 amino acids. The chain's CDR3 is CASSLDPRDDTQYF. CDR3 DNA: TGCGCCAGCAGCTTAGACCCTCGCGATGATACGCAGTATTTT.

This clonotype appeared many times. The chain couples TRBV12-3 or TRBV12-4 to TRBJ1-1; the D is unclear. V was shortened by 6 bases and J by 1 base, with 30 bases between the two germline ends. The CDR3 covers 20 residues. CDR3 sequence (DNA): TGTGCCAGCAGGAAAGGTGATGTAGGGTACCTATTTACGGGGAACACTGAAGCTTTCTTT. Translation gives CASRKGDVGYLFTGNTEAFF.

There are many counts of this clonotype. V gene TRBV7-9 combines with J gene TRBJ1-4; tentative D call: TRBD1 (6 bases). Per the germline V gene, CDR1 is SEHNR and CDR2 is FQNEAQ (reference sequence). This CDR3 has 15 residues. Trimming took 5 bases from V and 3 from J, leaving 13 bases between them. CDR3 coding DNA: TGTGCCAGCAGCCCTTTGGACAGACCTAATGAAAAACTGTTTTTT. It yields the protein CASSPLDRPNEKLFF.

This clonotype was counted between two and nine times. The chain has TRBV5-1 and TRBJ2-1; 9 nucleotides agree with TRBD2. The DNA end is a closer match to TRBJ2-7, so the J assignment may be wrong. Germline CDR1 SGHRS, CDR2 YFSETQ. This CDR3 has 15 amino acids. For the CDR3, the DNA is TGCGCCAGCAGCTTTATAGCGGGGGCCTACAATGAGCAGTACTTC. Encoded protein: CASSFIAGAYNEQYF.

This clonotype has ten or more counts. V and J are TRBV29-1 and TRBJ2-7, with 7 bases aligning to TRBD1. This CDR3 has 13 residues. V lost 5 bases to trimming and J lost 2 bases; unmatched junction nucleotides: 6. Germline CDR1 reads SQVTM; CDR2 reads ANQGSEA. CDR3 sequence (DNA): TGCAGCGTTTTATCGACAGGGACCTACGAGCAGTACTTC. This encodes CSVLSTGTYEQYF.